These 3 T cell receptor beta chains were sequenced from one sample in a study of T-cell reconstitution after alpha-beta-depleted transplantation in children. Preparation of the TCRbeta library was carried out with unique molecular identifiers. TCRdb called the PCR reads again in MiXCR, with one record for every CDR3 protein. Here the sample spans 750,000 to 950,000 distinct CDR3 sequences, less than 20% being singletons. The starting material was PBMCs, mostly from graft donor cells, obtained 360 days after TCRalphabeta/CD19-depleted stem cell transplant. Every receptor here comes from a male patient younger than 18 who had a stem cell transplant for acute lymphoblastic leukemia, so the T cells may come from the graft donor.

This clonotype was counted only a few times. The rearrangement uses TRBV2 and TRBJ2-3; D remains unclear. CDR3 length equals 15 residues. V dropped 3 bases and J dropped 2 bases, with 12 bases sitting between them. Germline V lookup: CDR1 SNHLY, CDR2 FYNNEI. CDR3 coding DNA: TGTGCCAGCAGTGAGTTCAGTCGGTCCACAGATACGCAGTATTTT. This codes for CASSEFSRSTDTQYF. Complete variable domain (other parts from reference TRBV2 and TRBJ2-3): EPEVTQTPSHQVTQMGQEVILRCVPISNHLYFYWYRQILGQKVEFLVSFYNNEISEKSEIFDDQFSVERPDGSNFTLKIRSTKLEDSAMYFCASSEFSRSTDTQYFGPGTRLTVL.

The genes are TRBV7-8 and TRBJ1-1, with D unclear. V lost 2 bases to trimming and J lost 6 bases, with 10 bases between them. The CDR3 covers 13 residues. CDR1 is SGHVS, CDR2 FQNEAQ, per germline. CDR3 sequence (DNA): TGTGCCAGCAGCTTACGTTTTAGCTCTGAAGCTTTCTTT. It encodes CASSLRFSSEAFF.

This rearrangement joins TRBV20-1 to TRBJ1-5; D is unresolved. This CDR3 has 13 residues. V lost 4 bases, J lost 2 bases, and 9 bases lay in between. The germline V gene has CDR1 DFQATT and CDR2 SNEGSKA (reference sequence). The CDR3 sequence is CSAMSMGNQPQHF. The CDR3 DNA reads as TGCAGTGCTATGAGTATGGGCAATCAGCCCCAGCATTTT.